This TCR beta chain was documented in a study of identical twins. Study outcomes and limitations: Insertions were fewer in abundant cord blood beta clonotypes, whereas memory repertoires showed none of this pattern. Twins' surplus sharing was weaker for beta out-of-frame sequences.

This clonotype was counted only a few times. The antigen is unknown. Each donor was a healthy Caucasian. This CDR3 is built from 13 residues. The V gene's germline CDR1 is SGHRS and CDR2 YFSETQ. Trimming took 9 bases from V and 2 from J, leaving 14 bases between them. The cDNA had a unique molecular identifier and a template-switch universal primer site. TCRdb passed the 5' RACE reads through MiXCR, listing each CDR3 protein once. This table has about 490,000 distinct CDR3 sequences, about 15% appearing once. This same sample was also taken into another study, of yellow fever vaccine responses in identical twins.

Sequencing was performed on CD4+ T cells sorted from blood. The origin of this receptor is a woman aged 18-35 years in good health. This chain connects TRBV5-1 to TRBJ1-1, with D unclear. This CDR3 is CATAAGFNTEAFF. The CDR3 DNA reads as TGCGCCACCGCGGCTGGGTTTAACACTGAAGCTTTCTTT.